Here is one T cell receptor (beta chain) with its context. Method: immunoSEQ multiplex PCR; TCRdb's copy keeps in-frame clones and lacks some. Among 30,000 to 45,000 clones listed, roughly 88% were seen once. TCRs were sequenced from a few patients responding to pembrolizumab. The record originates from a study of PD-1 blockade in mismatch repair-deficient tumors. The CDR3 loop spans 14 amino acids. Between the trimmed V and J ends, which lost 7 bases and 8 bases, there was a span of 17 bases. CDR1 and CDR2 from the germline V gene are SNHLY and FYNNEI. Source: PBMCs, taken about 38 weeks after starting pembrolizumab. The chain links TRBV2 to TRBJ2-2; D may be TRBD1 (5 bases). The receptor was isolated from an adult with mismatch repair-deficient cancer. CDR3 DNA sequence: TGTGCCAGCATGCTTTCAGGGCTGGCGGGGGAGCTGTTTTTT. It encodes CASMLSGLAGELFF.